This T cell receptor beta chain emerged from a study of blood T cell repertoires in COVID-19. Data came from immunoSEQ multiplex PCR; TCRdb stores just in-frame clones and leaves some out. Of around 97,000 clones listed, over 85% are singletons. CDR1 SEHNR and CDR2 FQNEAQ come from the germline V gene (reference sequence). V was cut by 8 bases and J by 2 bases, with 14 bases left in between. This CDR3 spans 14 amino acids. The sample was peripheral blood. The chain is built from TRBV7-9 and TRBJ2-3, with a possible D match to TRBD2 (7 bases). The clonotype was recovered from an elderly woman in a cohort sampled during active COVID-19. This chain's CDR3 is CASGRGGITDTQYF. In DNA form, the CDR3 reads TGTGCCAGCGGTAGGGGGGGAATCACAGATACGCAGTATTTT.